A single sample gave rise to the 2 T cell receptor beta chains below, sequenced in a study of blood T cells in healthy people across ages. A J-beta primer mix and a sample-barcoded 5' primer were used in a second PCR of about 7 to 12 cycles. Each CDR3 protein is one row after TCRdb ran MiXCR on the 5' RACE reads. Of 550,000 to 750,000 distinct CDR3 sequences in the sample, under 25% were seen once. The source material was blood. Every receptor here comes from a man in his sixties or seventies in good health.

The V gene is TRBV20-1, the J gene TRBJ2-1; 7 positions match TRBD2. In germline, CDR1 is DFQATT, CDR2 SNEGSKA (reference sequence). CDR3 length equals 14 residues. Trimming took 3 bases from V and 8 from J; bases not matched to a gene: 10. Here the CDR3 reads CSASGRELPDEQFF. For the CDR3, the DNA is TGCAGTGCTAGCGGGCGGGAGTTACCCGATGAGCAGTTCTTC.

This sequence joins TRBV6-6 and TRBJ2-1; D may be TRBD2 (5 bases). Trimming shortened V by 5 bases and J by 0 bases, and 11 bases separated the two germline ends. Germline V lookup: CDR1 MNHNY, CDR2 SVGAGI (reference sequence). The CDR3 covers 15 residues. In nucleotides, the CDR3 is TGTGCCAGCAGTCAGAGCGGAGTCTCCTACAATGAGCAGTTCTTC. This translates into CASSQSGVSYNEQFF.